Given below is one TCR beta chain in context. Its antigen is currently unknown. This sample stems from a study of shared clonotypes between healthy human individuals. As for the study in general: Each donor's CD4 naive and CD4 memory cells filled three plates apiece, CD8 naive two, and CD8 memory one.

Naivety among CD8 cells was defined by CD45RO negativity and positive CCR7 selection, thereby excluding terminally differentiated effector memory CD45RA+ cells. Study results and caveats: Roughly 5% of naive CD4 clonotypes were shared across a few donors. Estimated clonotype richness was generally higher in naive than memory subsets.

At deep level, the assay was performed. Profiled with immunoSEQ multiplex PCR; TCRdb holds only in-frame clones, not every one. This sample has over 2,000,000 clones, with roughly 93% found just once. The length of the CDR3 is 14 residues. Germline values: CDR1 MGHDK, CDR2 SYGVNS. Trimming removed 3 bases from V and 4 bases from J, with 12 bases in between. The V gene is TRBV25-1, the J gene TRBJ1-1; D gene unclear. The sample was naive CD8+ T cells from PBMCs. The sequence was collected from a man younger than 35 in good health. Some clones in this sample may be carry-over from other donors' samples. This CDR3 reads CASSDPRATTEAFF. DNA for the CDR3: TGTGCCAGCAGTGATCCTCGGGCTACCACTGAAGCTTTCTTT. Combining the CDR3 with reference TRBV25-1 and TRBJ1-1 gives the whole variable domain EADIYQTPRYLVIGTGKKITLECSQTMGHDKMYWYQQDPGMELHLIHYSYGVNSTEKGDLSSESTVSRIRTEHFPLTLESARPSHTSQYLCASSDPRATTEAFFGQGTRLTVV.